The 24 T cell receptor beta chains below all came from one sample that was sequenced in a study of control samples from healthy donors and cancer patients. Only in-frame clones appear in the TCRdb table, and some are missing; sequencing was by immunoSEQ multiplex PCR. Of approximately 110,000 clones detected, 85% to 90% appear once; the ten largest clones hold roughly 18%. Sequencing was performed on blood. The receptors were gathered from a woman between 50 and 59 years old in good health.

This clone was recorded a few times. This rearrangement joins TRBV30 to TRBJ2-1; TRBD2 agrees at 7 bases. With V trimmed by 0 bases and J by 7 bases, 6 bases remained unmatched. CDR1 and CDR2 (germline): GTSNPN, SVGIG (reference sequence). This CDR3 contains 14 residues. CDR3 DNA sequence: TGTGCCTGGAGTGTAGCGGGGCCTAGGAATGAGCAGTTCTTC. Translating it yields CAWSVAGPRNEQFF. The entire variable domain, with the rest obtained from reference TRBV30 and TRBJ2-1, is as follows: SQTIHQWPATLVQPVGSPLSLECTVEGTSNPNLYWYRQAAGRGLQLLFYSVGIGQISSEVPQNLSASRPQDRQFILSSKKLLLSDSGFYLCAWSVAGPRNEQFFGPGTRLTVL.

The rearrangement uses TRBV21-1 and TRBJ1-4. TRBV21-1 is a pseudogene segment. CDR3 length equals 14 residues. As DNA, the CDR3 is TGTGCCAGCAGCAAAGTCGCAACTAATGAAAAACTGTTTTTT. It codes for CASSKVATNEKLFF.

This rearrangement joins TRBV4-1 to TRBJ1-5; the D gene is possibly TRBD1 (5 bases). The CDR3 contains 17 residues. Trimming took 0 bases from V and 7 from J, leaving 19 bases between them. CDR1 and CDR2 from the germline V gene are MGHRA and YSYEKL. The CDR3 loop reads CASSQDPPTGREQPQHF. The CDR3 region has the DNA TGCGCCAGCAGCCAAGACCCCCCCACAGGAAGGGAACAGCCCCAGCATTTT.

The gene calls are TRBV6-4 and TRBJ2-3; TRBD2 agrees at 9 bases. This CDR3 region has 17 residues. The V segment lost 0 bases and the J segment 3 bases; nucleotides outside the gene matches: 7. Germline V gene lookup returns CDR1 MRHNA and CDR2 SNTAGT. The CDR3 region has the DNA TGTGCCAGCAGTGACTCGGCTAGCGGGGAAGGGACAGATACGCAGTATTTT. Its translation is CASSDSASGEGTDTQYF.

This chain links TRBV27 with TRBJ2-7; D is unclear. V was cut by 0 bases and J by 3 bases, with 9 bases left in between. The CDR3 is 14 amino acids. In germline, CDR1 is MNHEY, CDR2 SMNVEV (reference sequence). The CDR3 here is CASSLSRLSYEQYF. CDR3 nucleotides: TGTGCCAGCAGTTTATCGAGGCTGAGCTACGAGCAGTACTTC.

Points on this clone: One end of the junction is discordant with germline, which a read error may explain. The CDR3 DNA follows: TGCGCCGGCAGCTCGGACAGGGCCGCTGAAGCTTTCTTT. Protein: CAGSSDRAAEAFF. The chain recombines TRBV5-1 with TRBJ1-1, with TRBD1 identical over 8 bases. The CDR3 spans 13 residues. From germline, CDR1 is SGHRS and CDR2 YFSETQ.

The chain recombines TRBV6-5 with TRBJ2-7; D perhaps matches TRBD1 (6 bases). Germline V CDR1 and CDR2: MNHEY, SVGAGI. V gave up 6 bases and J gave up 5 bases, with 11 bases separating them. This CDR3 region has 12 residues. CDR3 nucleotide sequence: TGTGCCAGCAGACAGGGAACCCACGAGCAGTACGTC. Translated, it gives CASRQGTHEQYV.

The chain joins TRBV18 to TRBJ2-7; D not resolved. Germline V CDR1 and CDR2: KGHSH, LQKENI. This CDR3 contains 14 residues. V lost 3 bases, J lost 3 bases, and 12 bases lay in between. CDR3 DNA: TGTGCCAGCTCACCGGAAGGGTGGAACTACGAGCAGTACTTC. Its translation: CASSPEGWNYEQYF.

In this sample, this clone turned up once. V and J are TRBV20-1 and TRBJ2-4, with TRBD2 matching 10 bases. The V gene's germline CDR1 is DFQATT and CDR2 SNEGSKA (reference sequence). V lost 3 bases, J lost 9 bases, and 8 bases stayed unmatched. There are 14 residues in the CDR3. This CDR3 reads CSASTSGVSGIQYF. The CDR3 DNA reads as TGCAGTGCTAGTACTAGCGGGGTCTCCGGCATTCAGTACTTC.

The CDR3 here is CASSLWDGNQPQHF. Written as DNA, the CDR3 is TGTGCCAGCAGCCTATGGGACGGAAATCAGCCCCAGCATTTT. The V and J genes are TRBV7-8 and TRBJ1-5, with D possibly being TRBD1 (5 bases). Germline CDR1 SGHVS, CDR2 FQNEAQ. The germline V and J ends were trimmed by 5 bases and 4 bases, with 12 bases remaining between them. This CDR3 spans 14 amino acids.

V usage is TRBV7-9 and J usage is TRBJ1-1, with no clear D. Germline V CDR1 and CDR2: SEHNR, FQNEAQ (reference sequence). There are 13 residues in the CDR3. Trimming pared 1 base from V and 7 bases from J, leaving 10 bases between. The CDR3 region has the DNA TGTGCCAGCAGCTTAGGAGCACCGCATGAAGCTTTCTTT. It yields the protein CASSLGAPHEAFF.

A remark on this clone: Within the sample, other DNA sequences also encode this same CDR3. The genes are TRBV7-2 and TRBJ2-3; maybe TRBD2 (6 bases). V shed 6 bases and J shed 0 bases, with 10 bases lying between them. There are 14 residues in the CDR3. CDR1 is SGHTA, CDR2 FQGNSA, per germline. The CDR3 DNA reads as TGTGCCAGCAGTCTTGGGACTAGCACAGATACGCAGTATTTT. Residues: CASSLGTSTDTQYF.

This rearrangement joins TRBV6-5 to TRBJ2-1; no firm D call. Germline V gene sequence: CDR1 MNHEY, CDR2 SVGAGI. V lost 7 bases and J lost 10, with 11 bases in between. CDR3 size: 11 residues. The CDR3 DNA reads TGTGCCAGCACCATGGGGTACGAGCAGTTCTTC. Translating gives CASTMGYEQFF.

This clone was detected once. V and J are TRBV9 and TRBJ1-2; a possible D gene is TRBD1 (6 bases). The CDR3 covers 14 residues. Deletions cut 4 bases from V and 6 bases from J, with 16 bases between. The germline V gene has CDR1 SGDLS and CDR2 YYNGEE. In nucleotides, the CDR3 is TGTGCCAGCAGCCCATCATCGGGGGCGCATGGCTACACCTTC. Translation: CASSPSSGAHGYTF.

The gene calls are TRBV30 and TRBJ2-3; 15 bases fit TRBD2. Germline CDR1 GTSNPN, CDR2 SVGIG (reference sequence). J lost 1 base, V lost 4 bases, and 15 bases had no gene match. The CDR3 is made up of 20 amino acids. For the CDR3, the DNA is TGTGCCTGGAATCCCCTTTCTAGGACTAGCGGGGGGGCCCGCACAGATACGCAGTATTTT. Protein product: CAWNPLSRTSGGARTDTQYF. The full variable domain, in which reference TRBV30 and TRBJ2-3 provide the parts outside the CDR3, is SQTIHQWPATLVQPVGSPLSLECTVEGTSNPNLYWYRQAAGRGLQLLFYSVGIGQISSEVPQNLSASRPQDRQFILSSKKLLLSDSGFYLCAWNPLSRTSGGARTDTQYFGPGTRLTVL.

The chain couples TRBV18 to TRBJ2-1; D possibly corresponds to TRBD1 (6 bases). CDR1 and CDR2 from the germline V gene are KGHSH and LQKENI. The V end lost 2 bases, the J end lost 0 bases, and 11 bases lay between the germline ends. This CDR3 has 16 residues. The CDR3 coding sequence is TGTGCCAGCTCACCAGACAGGCAGAGCTCCTACAATGAGCAGTTCTTC. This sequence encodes CASSPDRQSSYNEQFF. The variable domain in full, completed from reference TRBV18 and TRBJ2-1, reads NAGVMQNPRHLVRRRGQEARLRCSPMKGHSHVYWYRQLPEEGLKFMVYLQKENIIDESGMPKERFSAEFPKEGPSILRIQQVVRGDSAAYFCASSPDRQSSYNEQFFGPGTRLTVL.

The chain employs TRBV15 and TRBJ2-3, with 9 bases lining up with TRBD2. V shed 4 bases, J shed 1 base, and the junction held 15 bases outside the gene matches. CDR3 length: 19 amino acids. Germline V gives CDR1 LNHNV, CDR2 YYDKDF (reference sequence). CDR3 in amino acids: CATSILLVGGGAGTDTQYF. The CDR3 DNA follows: TGTGCCACCAGCATACTACTGGTGGGCGGGGGGGCAGGCACAGATACGCAGTATTTT.

CDR3 nucleotide sequence: TGTGCCAGCAGCCCTTACAATGAGCAGTTCTTC. The encoded protein is CASSPYNEQFF. The V and J genes are TRBV7-9 and TRBJ2-1; D remains ambiguous. The length of the CDR3 is 11 residues. Germline CDR1 reads SEHNR; CDR2 reads FQNEAQ (reference sequence). V lost 5 bases to trimming and J lost 4 bases, with 3 bases between them.

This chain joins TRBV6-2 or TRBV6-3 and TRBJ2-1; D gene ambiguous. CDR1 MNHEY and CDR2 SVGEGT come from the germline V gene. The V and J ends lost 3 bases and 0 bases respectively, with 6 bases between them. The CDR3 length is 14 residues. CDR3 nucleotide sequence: TGTGCCAGCAGTTATGATAGCTCCTACAATGAGCAGTTCTTC. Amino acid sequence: CASSYDSSYNEQFF.

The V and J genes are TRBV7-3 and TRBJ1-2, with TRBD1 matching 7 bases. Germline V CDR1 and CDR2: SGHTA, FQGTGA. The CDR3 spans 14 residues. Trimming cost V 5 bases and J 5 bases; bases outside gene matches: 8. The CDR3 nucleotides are TGTGCCAGCAGCCCCGGACAGGTCGGTTATGGCTACACCTTC. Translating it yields CASSPGQVGYGYTF.

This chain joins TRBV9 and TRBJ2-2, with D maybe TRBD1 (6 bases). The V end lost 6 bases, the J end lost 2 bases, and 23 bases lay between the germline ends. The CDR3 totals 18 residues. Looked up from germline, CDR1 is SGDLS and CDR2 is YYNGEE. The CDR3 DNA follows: TGTGCCAGCACTACACTCGCGAGACAGGTCGACAACACCGGGGAGCTGTTTTTT. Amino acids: CASTTLARQVDNTGELFF.

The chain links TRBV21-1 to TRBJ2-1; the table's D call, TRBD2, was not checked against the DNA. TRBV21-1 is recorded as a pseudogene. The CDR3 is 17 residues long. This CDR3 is CASSEGRGKSSYNEQFF. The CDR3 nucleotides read TGTGCCAGCAGCGAGGGAAGAGGCAAAAGCTCCTACAATGAGCAGTTCTTC.

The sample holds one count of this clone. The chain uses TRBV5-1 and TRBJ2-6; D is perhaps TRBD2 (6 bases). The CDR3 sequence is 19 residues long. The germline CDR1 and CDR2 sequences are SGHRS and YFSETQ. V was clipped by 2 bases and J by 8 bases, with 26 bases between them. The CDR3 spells CASSFLLRDSGVSTNVLTF. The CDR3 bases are TGCGCCAGCAGCTTTCTCCTTAGGGACTCTGGGGTTTCGACCAACGTCCTGACTTTC.

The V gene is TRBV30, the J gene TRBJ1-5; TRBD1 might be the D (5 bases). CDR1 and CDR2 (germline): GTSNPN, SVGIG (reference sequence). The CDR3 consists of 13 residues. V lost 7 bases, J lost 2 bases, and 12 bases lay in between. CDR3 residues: CALQVSGNQPQHF. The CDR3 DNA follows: TGTGCCTTACAGGTATCGGGCAATCAGCCCCAGCATTTT.